This T cell receptor beta chain was recorded in a study of T cells in localized non-small cell lung cancer. The V gene end was trimmed by 3 bases and the J gene end by 5 bases; junction bases not matched to a gene: 9. The CDR3 length is 15 residues. In germline, CDR1 is KGHSY, CDR2 FQNENV. TCRdb keeps only in-frame clones here, not all; method: immunoSEQ multiplex PCR. The data contain 990 or so clones, 35% to 45% of them singletons. The specimen was lung tumor tissue, collected before any cancer treatment. This receptor was taken from a man between 40 and 70 years old with stage I lung adenocarcinoma. The chain combines TRBV16 with TRBJ1-1, with TRBD1 identical over 7 bases. CDR3 DNA: TGTGCCAGCAGCCAGAACAGGGGCAGTAGAACTGAAGCTTTCTTT. Protein: CASSQNRGSRTEAFF.